This T cell receptor (beta chain) is from a study of T cell responses to AZD1222 COVID-19 vaccine (dated by TCRdb to the early 2020s). Regarding the complete study: TCR sequencing was performed for some 250 trial participants, of whom some 200 were given two doses of AZD1222 and approximately 25 were given two doses of MenACWY control vaccine. Trial participants were enrolled by age into subgroups of 18-55, 56-69 and 70-plus years, and around 150, 28 and 57 TCR-sequenced participants, respectively, were included in these subgroups. Overall results and qualifications from the work: Reportedly, almost half of the unique spike-specific TCRs recognized epitopes lying outside the regions that are mutated in the B.1.351 and B.1.1.7 variants. No day 14 peak-response samples were available, so repertoires were characterized only after the peak T cell response. Participants were mostly white British, with more females than males. The authors suggested clonal diversity may have been underestimated. In the small 56-69-year group, the increase in depth fell short of significance, most likely because of low power. Spike-specific TCR breadth and depth rose significantly after two AZD1222 doses compared with day 0 and with MenACWY recipients. Conclusions about previously exposed vaccinees are limited, since just five or six AZD1222 recipients were seropositive for SARS-CoV-2 at baseline. CD4 TCRs associated with the vaccine covered the entire spike protein, and the dominant responses were in regions 160-218 and 743-854.

About this clone itself: It has no known antigen specificity. No quality values exist for individual bases; no much larger clone is one base distant.

The CDR3 holds 16 amino acids from the cysteine to the phenylalanine. The entry retains the CDR3 DNA only, 48 bases that are in frame from base 1. The germline V and J ends show losses of 4 bases and 6 bases respectively, and no gene match explains 11 bases of the junction. The germline V gene provides CDR1 SNHLY and CDR2 FYNNEI. The CDR3 regions of human TCRbeta chains were analyzed by immunosequencing. On the authors' methods: Repertoire TCRs were matched against a reference library of SARS-CoV-2-specific TCRs generated with the MIRA antigen-specificity platform. Breadth was defined as the fraction of unique TCRs that were SARS-CoV-2-associated, and depth was defined as the fraction of total T cells that were SARS-CoV-2-associated. Each spike-specific TCR was assigned to its reactive spike region and to a CD4 or CD8 class using the MIRA data. Log10-transformed breadth and depth values were compared by one-way ANOVA with Sidak's multiple comparisons tests. TCRdb holds this immuneACCESS table with in-frame rearrangements only. Some clones are missing; in checked studies, unresolved V genes explain under half, and the rest has no known cause. The V and J calls and clone size were taken over from that table, and D and trimming were inferred from the DNA. This sample lists over 120,000 clones; about 92% were detected once. Of the sample, 3.5% to 4.5% falls within the top ten clones.

The sample's time point label, decoded: about 28 days (+/-7) after the second vaccine dose. AZD1222 recipients with second doses at about 4 weeks or about 12 weeks were pooled, because spike-specific TCR depth and breadth did not differ between schedules. Vaccinee samples were obtained from the UK trials COV001 and COV002, which included a single-blind randomized controlled phase 2/3 trial of AZD1222 (ChAdOx1 nCoV-19) in healthy adults. Trial participant PBMC samples were collected at day 0 and day 28 after the second dose for TCRbeta chain sequencing. Source: peripheral blood, taken 28 days after the second AZD1222 dose. The chain is encoded by TRBV2 joined to TRBJ2-1, with 8 middle bases fitting TRBD2. This TCR was sampled from an adult who received the AZD1222 COVID-19 vaccine. CDR3 protein: CASSGTREGPFNEQFF. The sequence in DNA is TGTGCCAGCAGTGGAACTCGGGAGGGCCCTTTCAATGAGCAGTTCTTC.